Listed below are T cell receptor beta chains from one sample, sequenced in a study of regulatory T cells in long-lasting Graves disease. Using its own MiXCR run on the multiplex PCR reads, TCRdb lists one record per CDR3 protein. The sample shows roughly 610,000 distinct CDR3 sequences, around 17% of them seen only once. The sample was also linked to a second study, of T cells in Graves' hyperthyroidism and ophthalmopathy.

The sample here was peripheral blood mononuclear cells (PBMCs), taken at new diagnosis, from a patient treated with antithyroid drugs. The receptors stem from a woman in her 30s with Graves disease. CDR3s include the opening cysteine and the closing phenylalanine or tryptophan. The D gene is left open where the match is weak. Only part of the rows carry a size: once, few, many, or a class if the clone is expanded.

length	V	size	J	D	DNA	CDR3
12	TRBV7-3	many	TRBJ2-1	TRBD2	TGTGCCAGCAGAGCAGCGGGGAATGAGCAGTTCTTC	CASRAAGNEQFF
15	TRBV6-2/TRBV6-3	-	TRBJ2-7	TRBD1	TGTGCCAGCAGTGGTCGCGGGACAGGGTCCCTCGAGCAGTACTTC	CASSGRGTGSLEQYF
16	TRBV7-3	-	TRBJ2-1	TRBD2	TGTGCCAGCAGCTTAATGTTAGCGGGACCGAACAATGAGCAGTTCTTC	CASSLMLAGPNNEQFF
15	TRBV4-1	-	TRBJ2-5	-	TGCGCCAGCAGCCAAGAAAATCTAGCAGGGCAGACCCAGTACTTC	CASSQENLAGQTQYF
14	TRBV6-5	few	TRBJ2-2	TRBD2	TGTGCCAGCAGTTTAGCGGGGAACGGCGGGGAGCTGTTTTTT	CASSLAGNGGELFF
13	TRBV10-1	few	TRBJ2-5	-	TGCGCCAGCAGTATTTCTAGCGAAGAGACCCAGTACTTC	CASSISSEETQYF
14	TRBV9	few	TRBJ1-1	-	TGTGCCAGCAGCGTAGCGGATGGCAACACTGAAGCTTTCTTT	CASSVADGNTEAFF
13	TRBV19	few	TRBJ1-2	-	TGTGCCACCCACCCCGGGGGGTATTATGGCTACACCTTC	CATHPGGYYGYTF
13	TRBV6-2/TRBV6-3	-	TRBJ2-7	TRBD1	TGTGCCAGCAGTTACCGGACAGGGGGTGGTCAGTACTTC	CASSYRTGGGQYF
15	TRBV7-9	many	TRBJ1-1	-	TGTGCCAGCAGCTTAGGTGTCGGTAGCGACACTGAAGCTTTCTTT	CASSLGVGSDTEAFF
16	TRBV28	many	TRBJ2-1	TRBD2	TGTGCCAGCAGTCCCCCAACTAGCGGGAGTTATAATGAGCAGTTCTTC	CASSPPTSGSYNEQFF
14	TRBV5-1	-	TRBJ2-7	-	TGCGCCAGCAGCTTGTATGACAGAGGCTACGAGCAGTACTTC	CASSLYDRGYEQYF
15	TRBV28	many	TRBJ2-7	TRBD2	TGTGCCAGCAGGGATCTAGCGGGAGATTCCTACGAGCAGTACTTC	CASRDLAGDSYEQYF
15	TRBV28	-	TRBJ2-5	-	TGTGCCAGCAGTTTGATGGGGCCGGTCAAAGAGACCCAGTACTTC	CASSLMGPVKETQYF
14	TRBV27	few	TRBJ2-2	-	TGTGCCAGCAGTTTATCGCTGGGGGTCGGGGAGCTGTTTTTT	CASSLSLGVGELFF
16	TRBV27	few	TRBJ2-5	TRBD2	TGTGCCAGCAGTCCTACCTGGCTAGCGGGAGTAGAGACCCAGTACTTC	CASSPTWLAGVETQYF
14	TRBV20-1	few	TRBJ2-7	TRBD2	TGCAGTGCTCGTCTAGCGGGGGCATCCTACGAGCAGTACTTC	CSARLAGASYEQYF
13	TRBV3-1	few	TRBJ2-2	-	TGTGCCAGCAGGTCACAGGGACCCGGGGAGCTGTTTTTT	CASRSQGPGELFF
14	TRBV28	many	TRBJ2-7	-	TGTGCCAGCAGTTCTGGACTGAGCTCCTACGAGCAGTACTTC	CASSSGLSSYEQYF
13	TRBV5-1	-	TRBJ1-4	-	TGCGCCAGCAGCTTGACAGTTAATGAAAAACTGTTTTTT	CASSLTVNEKLFF
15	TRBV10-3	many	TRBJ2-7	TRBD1	TGTGCCATCAGCCAAAACCCGGGACAGGGTTCCGAGCAGTACTTC	CAISQNPGQGSEQYF
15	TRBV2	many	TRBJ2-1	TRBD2	TGTGCCAGCAGGTCCGGGACTAGCGGCTACAATGAGCAGTTCTTC	CASRSGTSGYNEQFF
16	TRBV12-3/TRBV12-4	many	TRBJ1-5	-	TGTGCCAGCAGTTCAGTACCCGCCGGGACCAATCAGCCCCAGCATTTT	CASSSVPAGTNQPQHF
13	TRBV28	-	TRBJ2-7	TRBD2	TGTGCCAGCCAGGAGACTAGCGGAAACGAGCAGTACTTC	CASQETSGNEQYF
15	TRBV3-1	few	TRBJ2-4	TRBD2	TGTGCCAGCAGCCAAACGGGACTAGCGGGAGGTAAAGCGTACTTC	CASSQTGLAGGKAYF
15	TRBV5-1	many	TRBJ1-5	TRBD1	TGCGCCAGCAGCTGGGATGGACAGGACAATCAGCCCCAGCATTTT	CASSWDGQDNQPQHF
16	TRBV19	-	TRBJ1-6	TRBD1	TGTGCCAGTAGTCCCCGCCGGACAGGGGATAATTCACCCCTCCACTTT	CASSPRRTGDNSPLHF
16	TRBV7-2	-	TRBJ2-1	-	TGTGCCAGCAGCACCCAGGGACGACAATCCTACAATGAGCAGTTCTTC	CASSTQGRQSYNEQFF
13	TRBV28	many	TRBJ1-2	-	TGTGCCAGCAGTTTGGTTCTTAACTATGGCTACACCTTC	CASSLVLNYGYTF
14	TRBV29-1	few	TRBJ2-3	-	TGCAGCGTTGATTCAGCCCTAGGCACAGATACGCAGTATTTT	CSVDSALGTDTQYF
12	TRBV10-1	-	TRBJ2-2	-	TGCGCCAGCAGTGCAGGTTTTGAGGAGCTGTTTTTT	CASSAGFEELFF
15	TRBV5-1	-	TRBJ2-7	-	TGCGCCAGCTCCCTCTCAACTATGCAGGGGGGCGAGCAGTACTTC	CASSLSTMQGGEQYF
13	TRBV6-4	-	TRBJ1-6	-	TGTGCCAGCAGTGAGGGCCGTAATTCACCCCTCCACTTT	CASSEGRNSPLHF
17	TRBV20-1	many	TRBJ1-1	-	TGCAGTGCTAGAGATGTGAGGGGCGGACGGATGAACACTGAAGCTTTCTTT	CSARDVRGGRMNTEAFF
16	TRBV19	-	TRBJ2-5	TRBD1	TGTGCCAGTAGTTCGCCCCGACAGGGATTCCAAGAGACCCAGTACTTC	CASSSPRQGFQETQYF
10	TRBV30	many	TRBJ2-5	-	TGTGCCTGGAGCTTAGAGACCCAGTACTTC	CAWSLETQYF
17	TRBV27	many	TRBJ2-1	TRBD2	TGTGCCAGCAGTTTATCGGGGACTAGCGGGACCTACAATGAGCAGTTCTTC	CASSLSGTSGTYNEQFF
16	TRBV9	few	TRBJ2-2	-	TGTGCCAGCAGCGGGTACCGGGACATTAACACCGGGGAGCTGTTTTTT	CASSGYRDINTGELFF
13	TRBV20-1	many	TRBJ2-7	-	TGCAGTGCACCTCAGGGGAACTCCTACGAGCAGTACTTC	CSAPQGNSYEQYF
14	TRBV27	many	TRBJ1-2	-	TGTGCCAGCAGTGCCTCAGGTCAGACCGGTGGCTACACCTTC	CASSASGQTGGYTF